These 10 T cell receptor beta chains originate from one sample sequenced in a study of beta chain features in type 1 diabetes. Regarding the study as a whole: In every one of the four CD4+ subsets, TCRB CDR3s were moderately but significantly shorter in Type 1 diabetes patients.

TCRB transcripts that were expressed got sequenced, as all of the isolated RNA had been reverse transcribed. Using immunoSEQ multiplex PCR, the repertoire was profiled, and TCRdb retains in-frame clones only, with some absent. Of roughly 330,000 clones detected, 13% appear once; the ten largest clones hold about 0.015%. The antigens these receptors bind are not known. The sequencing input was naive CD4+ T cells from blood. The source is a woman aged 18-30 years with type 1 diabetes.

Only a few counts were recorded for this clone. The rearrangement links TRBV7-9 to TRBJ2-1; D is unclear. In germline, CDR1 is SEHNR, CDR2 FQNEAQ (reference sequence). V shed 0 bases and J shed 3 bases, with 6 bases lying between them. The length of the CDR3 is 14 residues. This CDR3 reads CASSLASGYNEQFF. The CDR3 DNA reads TGTGCCAGCAGCTTAGCATCCGGCTACAATGAGCAGTTCTTC.

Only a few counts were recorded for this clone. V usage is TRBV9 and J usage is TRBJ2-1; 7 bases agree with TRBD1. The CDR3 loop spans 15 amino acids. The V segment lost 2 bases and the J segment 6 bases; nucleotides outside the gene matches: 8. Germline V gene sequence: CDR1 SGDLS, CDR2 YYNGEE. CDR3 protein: CASSVSYRDSNEQFF. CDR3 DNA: TGTGCCAGCAGCGTTTCGTACCGGGACAGCAATGAGCAGTTCTTC.

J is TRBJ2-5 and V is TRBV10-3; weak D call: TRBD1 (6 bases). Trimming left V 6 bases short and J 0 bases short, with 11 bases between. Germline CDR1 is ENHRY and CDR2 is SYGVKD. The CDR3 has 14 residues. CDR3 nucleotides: TGTGCCATCAGAAGACAGGAAAACCAAGAGACCCAGTACTTC. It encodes CAIRRQENQETQYF.

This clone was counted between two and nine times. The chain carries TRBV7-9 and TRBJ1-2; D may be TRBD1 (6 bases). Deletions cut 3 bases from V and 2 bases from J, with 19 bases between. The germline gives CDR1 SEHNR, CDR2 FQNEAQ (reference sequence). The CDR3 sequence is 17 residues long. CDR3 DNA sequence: TGTGCCAGCAGCTTTGGGGGCTTAACCAGGCAGAACTATGGCTACACCTTC. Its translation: CASSFGGLTRQNYGYTF.

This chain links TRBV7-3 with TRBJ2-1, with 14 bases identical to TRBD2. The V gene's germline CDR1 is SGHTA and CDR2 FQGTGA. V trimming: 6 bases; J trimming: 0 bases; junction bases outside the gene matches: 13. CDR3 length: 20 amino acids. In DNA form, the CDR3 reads TGTGCCAGCAGGCCTCCTCCGGGACTAGCGGGAGTGAGCTCCTACAATGAGCAGTTCTTC. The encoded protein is CASRPPPGLAGVSSYNEQFF.

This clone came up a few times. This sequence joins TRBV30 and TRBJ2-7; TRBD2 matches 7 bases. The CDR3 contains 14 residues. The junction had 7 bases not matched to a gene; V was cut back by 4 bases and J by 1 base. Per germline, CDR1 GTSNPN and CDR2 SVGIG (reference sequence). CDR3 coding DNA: TGTGCCTGGAACATTGGCGGGAGTTCCTACGAGCAGTACTTC. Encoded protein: CAWNIGGSSYEQYF. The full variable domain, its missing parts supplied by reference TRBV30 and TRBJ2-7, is SQTIHQWPATLVQPVGSPLSLECTVEGTSNPNLYWYRQAAGRGLQLLFYSVGIGQISSEVPQNLSASRPQDRQFILSSKKLLLSDSGFYLCAWNIGGSSYEQYFGPGTRLTVT.

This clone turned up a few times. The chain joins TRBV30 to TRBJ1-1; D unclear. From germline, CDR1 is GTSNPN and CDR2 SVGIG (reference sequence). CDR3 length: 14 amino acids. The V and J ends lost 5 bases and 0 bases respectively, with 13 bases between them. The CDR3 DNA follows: TGTGCCTGGCGTTTTGGAGGGATGAACACTGAAGCTTTCTTT. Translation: CAWRFGGMNTEAFF.

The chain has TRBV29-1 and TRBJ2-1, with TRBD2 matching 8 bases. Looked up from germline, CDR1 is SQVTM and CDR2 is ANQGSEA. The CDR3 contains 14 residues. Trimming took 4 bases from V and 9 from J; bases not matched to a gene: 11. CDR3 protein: CSVGRRLAGLEQFF. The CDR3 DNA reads TGCAGCGTTGGGCGGCGCCTAGCGGGTCTTGAGCAGTTCTTC.

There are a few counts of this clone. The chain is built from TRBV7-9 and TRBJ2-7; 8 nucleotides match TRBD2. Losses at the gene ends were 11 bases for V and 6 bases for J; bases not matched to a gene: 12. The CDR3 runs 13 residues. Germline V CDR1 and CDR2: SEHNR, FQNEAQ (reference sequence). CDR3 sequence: CAPGGVGAGEQYF. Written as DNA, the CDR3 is TGTGCCCCCGGGGGGGTCGGGGCGGGCGAGCAGTACTTC.

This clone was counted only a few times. CDR3 protein: CASSGGGTTGDTGELFF. The CDR3 nucleotides are TGTGCCAGCAGCGGGGGGGGGACTACGGGTGACACCGGGGAGCTGTTTTTT. The rearrangement joins TRBV9 to TRBJ2-2; TRBD2 aligns across 7 bases. Germline V gene sequence: CDR1 SGDLS, CDR2 YYNGEE. This CDR3 has 17 amino acids. Germline trimming cut 3 bases from V and 3 bases from J; bases unmatched to any gene: 11.